This T cell receptor beta chain comes out of a study of tissue T cells after allogeneic stem cell transplantation. Study conclusions and caveats: Few T cell clones were shared across patients, but motif clusters showed tissue-specific shared signatures.

In the case of this clone: The antigen is undetermined. Genes and germline are mouse. The DNA ends 1 residue before the CDR3 does, and the rest of the CDR3 is filled in from the germline J gene.

V lost 5 bases, J lost 0 bases, and 0 bases stayed unmatched. Germline assignment: CDR1 MSHET and CDR2 SYDVDS. This CDR3 has 14 amino acids. CDR3 sequences, V/J genes, frequencies and template counts came from survey-depth TCRbeta sequencing. TCRdb's table, derived via immunoSEQ multiplex PCR, lists solely in-frame clones and lacks some. The sample shows some 19,000 clones, 69% of them seen only once. The V call is TRBV29, the J call TRBJ2-1; 8 bases are a match to TRBD2. The receptor's source is a female BALB/c mouse in good health. The strain is characterized by the MHC haplotype H2-d. Sequencing used blood. CDR3 DNA, as far as it was read: TGTGCTAGCAGTGACTGGGGTAACTATGCTGAGCAGTTC. Translated: CASSDWGNYAEQF. The full CDR3 protein reads CASSDWGNYAEQFF.